The 18 T cell receptor beta chains listed next were all sequenced from one sample in a study of blood T cell repertoires in COVID-19. The assay was immunoSEQ multiplex PCR, and TCRdb's table has in-frame clones only and misses some. The sample lists fewer than 90,000 clones; roughly 80% were seen once. Sequencing was performed on peripheral blood. The source of these receptors is a human donor in a cohort sampled during active COVID-19.

V and J are TRBV5-4 and TRBJ2-3, with D unresolved. V was shortened by 4 bases and J by 1 base, with 7 bases between the two germline ends. CDR1 is SGHNT, CDR2 YYREEE, per germline (reference sequence). The CDR3 is 13 residues long. Here the CDR3 reads CASSLSGTDTQYF. In DNA, the CDR3 is TGTGCCAGCAGCCTTAGTGGCACAGATACGCAGTATTTT. Looking up the rest from reference TRBV5-4 and TRBJ2-3 gives the full variable domain: ETGVTQSPTHLIKTRGQQVTLRCSSQSGHNTVSWYQQALGQGPQFIFQYYREEENGRGNFPPRFSGLQFPNYSSELNVNALELDDSALYLCASSLSGTDTQYFGPGTRLTVL.

The V gene is TRBV5-1, the J gene TRBJ1-1; D not certain. The germline V and J ends were trimmed by 2 bases and 3 bases, with 8 bases remaining between them. Looked up from germline, CDR1 is SGHRS and CDR2 is YFSETQ. The CDR3 spans 13 residues. This chain's CDR3 is CASSLKRDTEAFF. The CDR3 bases are TGCGCCAGCAGCTTAAAGCGGGACACTGAAGCTTTCTTT.

This clone was picked up one time. The chain recombines TRBV2 with TRBJ1-2; D perhaps matches TRBD1 (6 bases). The germline CDR1 and CDR2 sequences are SNHLY and FYNNEI. Trimming took off 5 bases at V and 3 bases at J, with 7 bases between the two ends. This CDR3 is 12 amino acids long. CDR3 sequence reads: CASSRTDYGYTF. Written as DNA, the CDR3 is TGTGCCAGCAGTCGGACAGACTATGGCTACACCTTC.

This sequence joins TRBV6-5 and TRBJ2-7; 7 nucleotides agree with TRBD2. V shed 7 bases, J shed 4 bases, and the junction held 7 bases outside the gene matches. There are 13 residues in the CDR3. Per the germline V gene, CDR1 is MNHEY and CDR2 is SVGAGI. DNA for the CDR3: TGTGCCAGCATGGGGAGGGGCTCGTACGAGCAGTACTTC. Residues: CASMGRGSYEQYF.

The V and J genes are TRBV19 and TRBJ2-3; 9 positions match TRBD2. The CDR3 is 16 amino acids. CDR1 and CDR2 from the germline V gene are LNHDA and SQIVND (reference sequence). The V and J ends lost 5 bases and 0 bases, in that order; junction bases with no gene match: 6. CDR3 in amino acids: CASSANSGGSTDTQYF. DNA for the CDR3: TGTGCCAGTAGTGCGAATAGCGGGGGCAGCACAGATACGCAGTATTTT.

The CDR3 here is CAISEYQRGPQYEQYF. Written as DNA, the CDR3 is TGTGCCATCAGTGAGTACCAGCGGGGACCTCAATACGAGCAGTACTTC. The V and J genes are TRBV10-3 and TRBJ2-7; the match to TRBD2 covers 7 bases. V gave up 1 base and J gave up 4 bases; unmatched junction bases: 10. Looked up from germline, CDR1 is ENHRY and CDR2 is SYGVKD. This CDR3 has 16 residues.

This clone was detected a few times. The chain uses TRBV5-1 and TRBJ1-2; no definite D call. Trimming removed 4 bases at V and 7 bases at J, with 20 bases between. The CDR3 totals 15 residues. Germline-derived CDR1 and CDR2 are SGHRS and YFSETQ. The CDR3, as DNA: TGCGCCAGCAGCCCCGGAGGCCCCCTAGGTAGTGGCTACACCTTC. It encodes CASSPGGPLGSGYTF. The whole variable domain, remainder taken from reference TRBV5-1 and TRBJ1-2, is KAGVTQTPRYLIKTRGQQVTLSCSPISGHRSVSWYQQTPGQGLQFLFEYFSETQRNKGNFPGRFSGRQFSNSRSEMNVSTLELGDSALYLCASSPGGPLGSGYTFGSGTRLTVV.

This chain joins TRBV6-5 and TRBJ1-4; 11 bases fit TRBD1. CDR1 is MNHEY and CDR2 is SVGAGI in the germline V gene. The CDR3 spans 14 residues. V gave up 8 bases and J gave up 8 bases; unmatched junction bases: 7. CDR3 residues: CASLDGTGGEKLFF. CDR3 nucleotide sequence: TGTGCCAGCCTAGATGGGACAGGGGGGGAAAAACTGTTTTTT.

The CDR3 sequence: CASSYPDSMAYNEQFF. DNA of the CDR3: TGTGCCAGCAGTTACCCCGACTCGATGGCCTACAATGAGCAGTTCTTC. The rearrangement uses TRBV28 and TRBJ2-1; no reliable D call. The length of the CDR3 is 16 residues. Per the germline V gene, CDR1 is MDHEN and CDR2 is SYDVKM. V gave up 4 bases and J gave up 2 bases, with 15 bases separating them. Drawing the rest from reference TRBV28 and TRBJ2-1, the complete variable domain is DVKVTQSSRYLVKRTGEKVFLECVQDMDHENMFWYRQDPGLGLRLIYFSYDVKMKEKGDIPEGYSVSREKKERFSLILESASTNQTSMYLCASSYPDSMAYNEQFFGPGTRLTVL.

V usage is TRBV2 and J usage is TRBJ2-1, with 9 bases that match TRBD1. The germline V gene has CDR1 SNHLY and CDR2 FYNNEI. V shed 7 bases, J shed 4 bases, and the junction held 29 bases outside the gene matches. The CDR3 runs 22 residues. For the CDR3, the DNA is TGTGCCAGCACCCTTACCAACGGACAGGGGACCATAGCACTATCCTCTTACAATGAGCAGTTCTTC. This codes for CASTLTNGQGTIALSSYNEQFF.

The chain recombines TRBV28 with TRBJ2-1, with 7 bases fitting TRBD2. The CDR3 consists of 16 residues. V shed 3 bases and J 6 bases; nucleotides not matched to a gene: 11. Germline V CDR1 and CDR2: MDHEN, SYDVKM. The CDR3 is CASSLPGLVRANEQFF. The CDR3 coding sequence is TGTGCCAGCAGTTTGCCAGGACTAGTCCGCGCCAATGAGCAGTTCTTC.

A single count supports this clone. The chain employs TRBV10-3 and TRBJ1-3; D gene ambiguous. The CDR3 totals 15 residues. Trimming stripped 2 bases from V and 0 bases from J, with 8 bases between. Looked up from germline, CDR1 is ENHRY and CDR2 is SYGVKD. CDR3 protein: CAISEDLNSGNTIYF. The CDR3 region has the DNA TGTGCCATCAGTGAGGACTTAAACTCTGGAAACACCATATATTTT.

This clone was recorded only once. Germline is not matched at one junction end, which may reflect a read error. This rearrangement joins TRBV4-2 to TRBJ2-1, with 7 bases lining up with TRBD2. Germline lookup yields CDR1 LGHNA and CDR2 YNFKEQ. This CDR3 is 16 amino acids long. The CDR3 here is CASSQTPTSWKGAEVF. The CDR3 DNA follows: TGTGCCAGCAGCCAAACCCCGACTAGCTGGAAAGGCGCGGAGGTCTTC.

Written as DNA, the CDR3 is TGTGCCAGCTCACCGGGAGACGGGCGGTGGGGCAATCAGCCCCAGCATTTT. Amino acid sequence: CASSPGDGRWGNQPQHF. The V and J genes are TRBV18 and TRBJ1-5; D not certain. Trimming took off 3 bases at V and 2 bases at J, with 17 bases between the two ends. CDR1 is KGHSH and CDR2 is LQKENI in the germline V gene. The CDR3 has 17 residues.

The CDR3 reads CASSSAPGAEAFF. CDR3 bases: TGTGCCAGCAGCTCCGCCCCCGGAGCTGAAGCTTTCTTT. The chain links TRBV5-4 to TRBJ1-1; no clear D. CDR1 is SGHNT and CDR2 is YYREEE in the germline V gene (reference sequence). V lost 3 bases and J 6 bases, leaving 12 bases between the germline ends. This CDR3 comprises 13 residues. Full variable domain (remainder filled in from reference TRBV5-4 and TRBJ1-1): ETGVTQSPTHLIKTRGQQVTLRCSSQSGHNTVSWYQQALGQGPQFIFQYYREEENGRGNFPPRFSGLQFPNYSSELNVNALELDDSALYLCASSSAPGAEAFFGQGTRLTVV.

The chain links TRBV7-9 to TRBJ2-7; D is uncertain. Germline loops: CDR1 SEHNR, CDR2 FQNEAQ (reference sequence). Deletions cut 1 base from V and 6 bases from J, with 7 bases between. CDR3 length equals 12 residues. The CDR3 sequence is CASSLDLGEQYF. The CDR3 DNA follows: TGTGCCAGCAGCTTAGACCTCGGCGAGCAGTACTTC.

V usage is TRBV5-1 and J usage is TRBJ2-1; the match to TRBD1 covers 7 bases. Germline assignment: CDR1 SGHRS and CDR2 YFSETQ. This CDR3 has 15 residues. The junction had 6 bases not matched to a gene; V was cut back by 1 base and J by 5 bases. CDR3 amino acids: CASSLRQGYDNEQFF. The CDR3 coding sequence is TGCGCCAGCAGCTTGCGACAGGGATATGACAATGAGCAGTTCTTC.

The chain links TRBV19 to TRBJ1-2; tentatively, D is TRBD1 (5 bases). The CDR3 runs to 17 residues. Deletions cut 4 bases from V and 3 bases from J, with 21 bases between. Per germline, CDR1 LNHDA and CDR2 SQIVND (reference sequence). CDR3 nucleotide sequence: TGTGCCAGTAGTAGGGACGTGGGGGGATACGTCGACTATGGCTACACCTTC. Protein product: CASSRDVGGYVDYGYTF.